Given below is one T cell receptor beta chain in context. What it binds is not known. The junction does not match germline at one end; this may be a read error. The data originate from a study of beta chain features in type 1 diabetes. As for the study in general: Healthy donors, compared against patients, showed similar age, gender and cell yields.

Investigators reverse transcribed all isolated RNA, so they sequenced expressed TCRB transcripts. Measured with immunoSEQ multiplex PCR; TCRdb has only the in-frame clones, and not every one. The sample holds about 900,000 clones, roughly 15% seen once. Looked up from germline, CDR1 is SGHVS and CDR2 is FNYEAQ. The CDR3 spans 15 residues. A CD45RO/CCR7/CD25/CD127/CD95/CD27 panel sorted naive, central memory, regulatory and stem cell-like memory CD4+ cells. Study-level points and caveats: HLA influence on TCRB rearrangement stayed unresolved here. It was among patients, rather than healthy donors, that naive, central memory and Treg TCRB repertoires appeared more similar.

The specimen was naive CD4+ T cells from blood. The chain has TRBV7-6 and TRBJ2-1; 7 positions match TRBD2. The source of this sequence is a young woman in good health. CDR3 DNA: TGTGCCAGCAGCCTAGCGGCGAGCTCCTACAATGAGCAGTTCTTC. As protein: CASSLAASSYNEQFF.